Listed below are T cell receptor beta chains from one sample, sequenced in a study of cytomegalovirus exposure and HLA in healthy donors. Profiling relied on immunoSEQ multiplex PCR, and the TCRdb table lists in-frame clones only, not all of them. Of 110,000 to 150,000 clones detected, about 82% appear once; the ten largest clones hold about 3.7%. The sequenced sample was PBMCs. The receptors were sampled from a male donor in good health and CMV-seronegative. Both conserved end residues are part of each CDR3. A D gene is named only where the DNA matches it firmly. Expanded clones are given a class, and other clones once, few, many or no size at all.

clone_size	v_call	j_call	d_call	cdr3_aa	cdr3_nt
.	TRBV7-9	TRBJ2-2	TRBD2	CASSLAITSENTGELFF	TGTGCCAGCAGCTTAGCGATTACTAGCGAGAACACCGGGGAGCTGTTTTTT
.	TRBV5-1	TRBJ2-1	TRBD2	CASSLEIKGLAEEWASYNEQFF	TGCGCCAGCAGCTTGGAAATAAAGGGACTAGCGGAAGAGTGGGCCTCCTACAATGAGCAGTTCTTC
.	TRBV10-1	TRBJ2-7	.	CASSESQASPSYEQYF	TGCGCCAGCAGTGAGTCCCAGGCATCTCCTTCTTACGAGCAGTACTTC
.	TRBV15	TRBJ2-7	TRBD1	CATSRRGPPYEQYF	TGTGCCACCAGCAGAAGGGGGCCTCCCTACGAGCAGTACTTC
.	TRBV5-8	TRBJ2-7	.	CASSFYHVYEQYF	TGTGCCAGCAGCTTTTATCACGTCTACGAGCAGTACTTC
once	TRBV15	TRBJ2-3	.	CATSNPQGGLADTQYF	TGTGCCACCAGCAACCCACAGGGGGGGTTGGCAGATACGCAGTATTTT
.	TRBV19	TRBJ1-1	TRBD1	CASSRQGAGEAFF	TGTGCCAGTAGTAGACAGGGGGCGGGTGAAGCTTTCTTT
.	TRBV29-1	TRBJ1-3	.	CSVRDWHSGNTIYF	TGCAGCGTTAGGGACTGGCACTCTGGAAACACCATATATTTT
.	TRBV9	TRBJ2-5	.	CASSVGSGKETQYF	TGTGCCAGCAGCGTAGGGAGCGGAAAAGAGACCCAGTACTTC
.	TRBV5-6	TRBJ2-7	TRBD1	CASSLIRTGVGEQYF	TGTGCCAGCAGCTTGATACGGACAGGGGTGGGCGAGCAGTACTTC
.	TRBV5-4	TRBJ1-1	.	CASSWERLLNTEAFF	TGTGCCAGCAGCTGGGAGCGACTGCTGAACACTGAAGCTTTCTTT
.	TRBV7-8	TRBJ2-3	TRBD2	CASSLLAGVKDTQYF	TGTGCCAGCAGCTTACTTGCGGGAGTCAAAGATACGCAGTATTTT
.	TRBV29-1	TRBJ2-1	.	CSVAATSYNEQFF	TGCAGCGTTGCAGCGACGTCCTACAATGAGCAGTTCTTC
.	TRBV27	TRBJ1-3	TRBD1	CASSLGPGTVGNTIYF	TGTGCCAGCAGTTTGGGGCCGGGGACAGTCGGAAACACCATATATTTT
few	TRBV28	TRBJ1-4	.	CASSRQRLDEKLFF	TGTGCCAGCAGTAGACAGCGCCTGGATGAAAAACTGTTTTTT
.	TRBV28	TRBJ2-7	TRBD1	CASSPISGQSPYEQYF	TGTGCCAGCAGTCCAATATCGGGACAGAGCCCCTACGAGCAGTACTTC
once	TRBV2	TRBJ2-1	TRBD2	CASSRLAGGNSYNEQFF	TGTGCCAGCAGTCGGTTAGCGGGGGGGAACTCCTACAATGAGCAGTTCTTC
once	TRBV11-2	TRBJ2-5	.	CASSFGLPQLRETQYF	TGTGCCAGCAGCTTTGGGTTACCTCAACTGAGGGAGACCCAGTACTTC
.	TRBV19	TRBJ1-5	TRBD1	CASTNRGHIDQPQHF	TGTGCCAGTACTAACAGGGGGCATATCGATCAGCCCCAGCATTTT
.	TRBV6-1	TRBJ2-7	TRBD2	CASSESGDTYEQYF	TGTGCCAGCAGTGAAAGCGGGGATACCTACGAGCAGTACTTC
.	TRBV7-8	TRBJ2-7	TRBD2	CASSLAGGTRNEQYF	TGTGCCAGCAGCTTAGCGGGAGGGACTAGGAACGAGCAGTACTTC
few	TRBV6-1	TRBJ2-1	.	CASSEGDINEQFF	TGTGCCAGCAGTGAAGGGGACATCAATGAGCAGTTCTTC
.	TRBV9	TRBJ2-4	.	CASSVDAGPNIQYF	TGTGCCAGCAGCGTAGATGCAGGGCCGAACATTCAGTACTTC